These 9 T cell receptor beta chains were all obtained from the same sample, sequenced in a study of T cells in Graves' hyperthyroidism and ophthalmopathy. TCR beta CDR3 sequences were amplified from RNA transcripts. With the HTBI primer set, the TCR CDR3 went through a first round of RT-PCR. TCRdb reanalysed the multiplex PCR reads using MiXCR and keeps one entry per CDR3 protein. Among hundreds of thousands of distinct CDR3 sequences listed, roughly 46% were seen once. The source material was peripheral blood or thyroid tissue (not recorded which). The receptors shown here come from an adult man with Graves' disease, either hyperthyroidism or ophthalmopathy (not recorded which).

This chain joins TRBV2 and TRBJ1-5; TRBD1 is a possible D gene (6 bases). This CDR3 comprises 16 residues. Trimming pared 5 bases from V and 3 bases from J, leaving 17 bases between. In germline, CDR1 is SNHLY, CDR2 FYNNEI. The CDR3 DNA reads as TGTGCCAGCAGTTACTCGTCAAGGGGGAACAATCAGCCCCAGCATTTT. Translating gives CASSYSSRGNNQPQHF.

The CDR3 loop reads CSAKRLTLGDSGYTF. CDR3 nucleotides: TGCAGTGCTAAGCGACTCACGTTGGGGGATAGTGGCTACACCTTC. The chain employs TRBV20-1 and TRBJ1-2; maybe TRBD1 (5 bases). Trimming left V 4 bases short and J 7 bases short, with 22 bases between. This CDR3 has 15 residues. From germline, CDR1 is DFQATT and CDR2 SNEGSKA (reference sequence).

CDR3 region: CASSYQGEGEKLFF. In DNA form, the CDR3 reads TGTGCCAGCAGCTACCAAGGGGAGGGTGAAAAACTGTTTTTT. V is TRBV9 and J is TRBJ1-4; TRBD1 might be the D (5 bases). This CDR3 is 14 amino acids long. V lost 4 bases, J lost 7 bases, and 14 bases lay in between. In germline, CDR1 is SGDLS, CDR2 YYNGEE.

On this clonotype itself: At one boundary the junction diverges from the germline segment, which might be a read error. This chain joins TRBV7-9 and TRBJ1-1, with 11 positions matching TRBD1. This CDR3 comprises 14 residues. Germline V gene sequence: CDR1 SEHNR, CDR2 FQNEAQ (reference sequence). The CDR3 protein is CASSLGTGGSEAFF. CDR3 DNA sequence: TGCGCCAGCAGCTTGGGGACAGGGGGATCTGAAGCTTTCTTT.

This clonotype has a count of ten or more. The V and J genes are TRBV7-8 and TRBJ1-1; weak D call: TRBD1 (5 bases). V lost 5 bases to trimming and J lost 5 bases, with 12 bases between them. The CDR3 is 13 amino acids. The germline CDR1 and CDR2 sequences are SGHVS and FQNEAQ. The chain's CDR3 is CASSDPGRTEAFF. CDR3 nucleotides: TGTGCCAGCAGCGACCCAGGGCGTACTGAAGCTTTCTTT.

This clonotype has ten or more counts. The CDR3 here is CASSVRPTNSPLHF. The CDR3 bases are TGTGCCAGCAGCGTAAGACCCACGAATTCACCCCTCCACTTT. The chain is built from TRBV9 and TRBJ1-6; no clear D. Germline CDR1 SGDLS, CDR2 YYNGEE. The CDR3 contains 14 residues. Trimming took off 1 base at V and 7 bases at J, with 9 bases between the two ends.

This rearrangement joins TRBV14 to TRBJ1-3; D remains unclear. V shed 5 bases and J shed 2 bases, with 13 bases lying between them. The V gene's germline CDR1 is SGHDN and CDR2 FVKESK. The CDR3 length is 15 residues. The CDR3 nucleotides read TGTGCCAGCAGCGTGACTTTACAAGCTGGAAACACCATATATTTT. This encodes CASSVTLQAGNTIYF.

The table lists this clonotype with a count of one. The gene calls are TRBV10-3 and TRBJ2-7; TRBD2 is a possible D gene (6 bases). Trimming took 6 bases from V and 2 from J, leaving 17 bases between them. The CDR3 totals 15 residues. Germline CDR1 ENHRY, CDR2 SYGVKD. The CDR3 region is CAIRAGTPVAYEQYF. DNA of the CDR3: TGTGCCATCAGAGCCGGGACTCCCGTAGCCTACGAGCAGTACTTC.

The gene calls are TRBV10-1 and TRBJ1-1; possible D gene TRBD1, 5 bases. This CDR3 is 13 amino acids long. CDR1 and CDR2 from the germline V gene are WNHNN and SYGVQD (reference sequence). V lost 8 bases to trimming and J lost 1 base, with 11 bases between them. CDR3 protein: CASRNRTNTEAFF. CDR3 nucleotide sequence: TGCGCCAGCCGGAACAGGACGAACACTGAAGCTTTCTTT.